These 21 T cell receptor beta chains were sequenced from one sample in a study of Graves' ophthalmopathy and Graves' hyperthyroidism. TCR beta CDR3 regions were amplified from RNA transcripts. The first round was an RT-PCR with HTBI primers, and the second round was a multiplex PCR. Via MiXCR, TCRdb re-called the multiplex PCR reads, giving one row per CDR3 protein. The sample has 560,000 or so distinct CDR3 sequences, approximately 35% seen once. Sequenced: peripheral blood or thyroid tissue (not recorded which). Receptor source: an adult man with Graves' hyperthyroidism.

CDR3 DNA sequence: TGTGCCAGCACCCTGTTTGAGTACGAGCAGTACTTC. As protein: CASTLFEYEQYF. The chain links TRBV2 to TRBJ2-7; D uncertain. There are 12 residues in the CDR3. The V and J ends lost 7 bases and 4 bases respectively, with 11 bases between them. CDR1 is SNHLY, CDR2 FYNNEI, per germline.

This clonotype has ten or more counts. V and J are TRBV11-2 and TRBJ1-2, with 12 bases aligning to TRBD1. Germline trimming cut 5 bases from V and 5 bases from J; bases unmatched to any gene: 15. The CDR3 has 18 residues. CDR1 is SGHAT, CDR2 FQNNGV, per germline. The CDR3, as DNA: TGTGCCAGCAGCACAATCTACGGGGGGGGACAGGGGGCTTATGGCTACACCTTC. This gives the protein CASSTIYGGGQGAYGYTF.

Turning to this clonotype: It may be a read error: a sequence one base away is much more abundant. The chain combines TRBV19 with TRBJ2-7, with D possibly TRBD1 on 5 matching bases. The CDR3 covers 16 residues. Trimming cost V 5 bases and J 3 bases, with 20 bases left between them. Germline V lookup: CDR1 LNHDA, CDR2 SQIVND (reference sequence). The chain's CDR3 is CASSSTTEDRYYEQYF. The CDR3 nucleotides are TGTGCCAGTAGTTCCACGACAGAGGATAGATACTACGAGCAGTACTTC.

This clonotype was counted at least ten times. This chain links TRBV25-1 with TRBJ1-6, with 7 bases identical to TRBD1. The V gene end was trimmed by 1 base and the J gene end by 6 bases; junction bases not matched to a gene: 3. The germline V gene has CDR1 MGHDK and CDR2 SYGVNS. This CDR3 has 15 residues. The CDR3 loop is CASSEFDRVNSPLHF. The CDR3 DNA reads as TGTGCCAGCAGTGAATTTGACAGGGTTAATTCACCCCTCCACTTT. The entire variable domain, with the rest obtained from reference TRBV25-1 and TRBJ1-6, is as follows: EADIYQTPRYLVIGTGKKITLECSQTMGHDKMYWYQQDPGMELHLIHYSYGVNSTEKGDLSSESTVSRIRTEHFPLTLESARPSHTSQYLCASSEFDRVNSPLHFGNGTRLTVT.

This clonotype was seen only once. This could be a read error, since a much larger clone is one nucleotide away. The limits of the CDR3 on the DNA are not certain, so only TCRdb's listed CDR3 is given. The chain couples TRBV10-3 to TRBJ2-7. The CDR3 comprises 17 residues, both ends counted. Per germline, CDR1 ENHRY and CDR2 SYGVKD. The CDR3 region is CASSYSWGTGSSYERYF.

As concerns this clonotype: The conserved final phenylalanine or tryptophan is absent from the CDR3, which likely points to a read error. The chain carries TRBV5-1 and TRBJ2-3; a possible D gene is TRBD2 (7 bases). The CDR3 is 16 residues long. The germline gives CDR1 SGHRS, CDR2 YFSETQ. With 4 bases removed from V and 2 bases from J, the gap between germline ends came to 17 bases. The CDR3: CASSREGDTPTDTQYL. The DNA of the CDR3 is TGCGCCAGCAGCAGGGAGGGGGATACCCCCACAGATACGCAGTATCTT.

This clonotype occurred many times. V and J are TRBV10-3 and TRBJ1-1; D is unresolved. V shed 10 bases and J shed 0 bases, with 15 bases lying between them. Germline CDR1 ENHRY, CDR2 SYGVKD. CDR3 length equals 14 residues. As DNA, the CDR3 is TGTGCCACGTCCGCCCGGGCGCTGAACACTGAAGCTTTCTTT. This codes for CATSARALNTEAFF.

This chain links TRBV7-2 with TRBJ2-1; 7 nucleotides align to TRBD2. This CDR3 spans 16 amino acids. CDR1 SGHTA and CDR2 FQGNSA come from the germline V gene. Trimming at V came to 9 bases and at J to 2 bases, leaving 13 bases not matched to a gene. The CDR3 protein is CASSPRGSGAYNEQFF. The CDR3 region has the DNA TGTGCCAGTAGTCCCCGGGGGAGCGGGGCCTACAATGAGCAGTTCTTC.

V and J are TRBV10-3 and TRBJ2-4; D is uncertain. The V gene's germline CDR1 is ENHRY and CDR2 SYGVKD. Trimming took 6 bases from V and 7 from J, leaving 13 bases between them. There are 13 residues in the CDR3. The CDR3 nucleotides are TGTGCCATCAGACCGGAAGGGAACAACATTCAGTACTTC. Its protein product is CAIRPEGNNIQYF.

The V call is TRBV10-3, the J call TRBJ2-5; 9 bases match TRBD1. The CDR3 consists of 15 residues. Germline V gene lookup returns CDR1 ENHRY and CDR2 SYGVKD. V trimming: 0 bases; J trimming: 5 bases; junction bases outside the gene matches: 4. CDR3 sequence: CAISESGGQGETQYF. The CDR3 DNA reads as TGTGCCATCAGTGAGTCAGGAGGACAGGGGGAGACCCAGTACTTC.

On this clonotype: Just one base apart from a much larger clone, this may be a read error. The rearrangement joins TRBV12-3 or TRBV12-4 to TRBJ2-5, with 7 bases lining up with TRBD1. CDR3 length equals 14 residues. DNA for the CDR3: TGTGCCAGCACCCGATCGGACAGGAAAGAGACCCAGTGCTTC. This codes for CASTRSDRKETQCF.

The CDR3 coding sequence is TGTGCCACGAAGGACGTTTCCTACGAGCAGTACTTC. Translating it yields CATKDVSYEQYF. The V and J genes are TRBV6-2 or TRBV6-3 and TRBJ2-7, with D unresolved. Trimming removed 10 bases at V and 1 base at J, with 11 bases between. The CDR3 runs to 12 residues. Germline CDR1 and CDR2: MNHEY and SVGEGT.

The chain has TRBV27 and TRBJ1-3; D is undetermined. V was pared by 5 bases and J by 4 bases, with 15 bases between. The CDR3 spans 15 residues. Per the germline V gene, CDR1 is MNHEY and CDR2 is SMNVEV (reference sequence). The chain's CDR3 is CASSAYGPKGNTIYF. CDR3 coding DNA: TGTGCCAGCAGTGCGTACGGGCCGAAGGGAAACACCATATATTTT.

This clonotype was seen repeatedly, ten times or more. The chain employs TRBV12-3 or TRBV12-4 and TRBJ2-7; 8 bases align to TRBD1. The CDR3 sequence is 13 residues long. V lost 6 bases, J lost 5 bases, and 6 bases stayed unmatched. The CDR3 reads CASRFGQGNEQYF. In DNA form, the CDR3 reads TGTGCCAGCAGGTTCGGACAGGGAAACGAGCAGTACTTC.

Many counts were recorded for this clonotype. V gene TRBV5-1 combines with J gene TRBJ1-2, with 10 bases matching TRBD1. With V trimmed by 4 bases and J by 2 bases, 8 bases remained unmatched. CDR1 and CDR2 (germline): SGHRS, YFSETQ. This CDR3 comprises 16 residues. The CDR3 reads CASSTGTGVRNYGYTF. DNA for the CDR3: TGCGCCAGCAGCACCGGGACAGGGGTGCGGAACTATGGCTACACCTTC.

As for this clonotype: The junction and the germline gene differ at one end; a read error may be behind it. The chain combines TRBV24-1 with TRBJ1-1; 7 nucleotides line up with TRBD1. Germline V lookup: CDR1 KGHDR, CDR2 SFDVKD. This CDR3 is built from 14 residues. The CDR3 here is CAARDGTGALEAFF. In DNA form, the CDR3 reads TGTGCCGCCAGAGACGGAACAGGGGCTTTGGAAGCTTTCTTT.

This chain's CDR3 is CASSHDRGDYEQYF. CDR3 nucleotide sequence: TGTGCCAGCAGCCATGACAGGGGGGACTACGAGCAGTACTTC. The rearrangement links TRBV5-4 to TRBJ2-7; TRBD1 matches at 9 bases. The ends lost 4 bases at V and 3 bases at J; junction bases unmatched: 5. Germline V CDR1 and CDR2: SGHNT, YYREEE (reference sequence). The length of the CDR3 is 14 residues.

This clonotype was counted many times. The genes are TRBV20-1 and TRBJ1-1, with 9 bases lining up with TRBD1. The CDR3 length is 13 residues. V lost 4 bases, J lost 5 bases, and 5 bases stayed unmatched. The germline gives CDR1 DFQATT, CDR2 SNEGSKA (reference sequence). CDR3 nucleotides: TGCAGTGCTAACAGGGGGCGCGAAACTGAAGCTTTCTTT. Encoded protein: CSANRGRETEAFF.

The chain uses TRBV7-2 and TRBJ2-3; 7 bases map to TRBD2. Germline CDR1 is SGHTA and CDR2 is FQGNSA. The CDR3 contains 16 residues. J was trimmed by 6 bases and V by 5 bases; bases with no gene match: 14. The CDR3 is CASSVRGRELRDTQYF. The DNA for the CDR3 is TGTGCCAGCAGCGTACGCGGGCGGGAGTTACGTGATACGCAGTATTTT.

This clonotype was found a few times. The chain recombines TRBV6-1 with TRBJ2-7; TRBD2 aligns across 7 bases. V was clipped by 0 bases and J by 2 bases; unmatched bases: 4. The germline CDR1 and CDR2 sequences are MNHNS and SASEGT. This CDR3 contains 15 residues. The CDR3 region is CASSEALAAPYEQYF. The CDR3 coding sequence is TGTGCCAGCAGTGAAGCCCTAGCGGCCCCCTACGAGCAGTACTTC.

A remark on this clonotype: This clone may be a read error of a much larger clone one base away. This chain uses TRBV19 with TRBJ2-7; perhaps TRBD2 as D (6 bases). This CDR3 comprises 15 residues. Germline V gene lookup returns CDR1 LNHDA and CDR2 SQIVND (reference sequence). The CDR3 DNA is TGTGCCAGTAGTAAGGTTGCGGGGAGCTCCTACGGGCAGTACTTC. The encoded protein is CASSKVAGSSYGQYF.